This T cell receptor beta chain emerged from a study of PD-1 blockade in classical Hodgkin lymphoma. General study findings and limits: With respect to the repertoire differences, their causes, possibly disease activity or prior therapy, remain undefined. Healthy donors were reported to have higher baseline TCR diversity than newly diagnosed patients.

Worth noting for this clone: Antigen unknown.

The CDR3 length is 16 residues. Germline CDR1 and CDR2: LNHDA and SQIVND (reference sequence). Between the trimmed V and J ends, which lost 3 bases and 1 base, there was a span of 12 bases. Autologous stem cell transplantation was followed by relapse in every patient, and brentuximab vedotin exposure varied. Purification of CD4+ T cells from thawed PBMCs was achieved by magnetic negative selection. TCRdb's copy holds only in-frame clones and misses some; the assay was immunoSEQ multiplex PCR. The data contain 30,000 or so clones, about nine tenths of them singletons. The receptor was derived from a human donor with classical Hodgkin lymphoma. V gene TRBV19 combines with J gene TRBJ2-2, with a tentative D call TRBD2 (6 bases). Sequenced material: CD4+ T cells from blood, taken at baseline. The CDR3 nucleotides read TGTGCCAGTAGTATTTCCCGGGGGAGGAACACCGGGGAGCTGTTTTTT. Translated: CASSISRGRNTGELFF.